A single TCR beta chain is shown here with its context. Original handling: The assay estimated nucleated cells by amplifying reference gene primers. Some clones are missing from TCRdb's copy, which holds only in-frame ones; the method was immunoSEQ multiplex PCR. V and J calls and clone size follow that table, whereas D and trimming were derived from the DNA. Of about 70,000 clones listed, 86% are singletons. Germline V lookup: CDR1 SGHAT, CDR2 FQNNGV. Trimming took 4 bases from V and 2 from J; bases not matched to a gene: 5. The CDR3 length is 16 residues. This sample was taken from a study of blood T cell repertoires in COVID-19. Study at large: Acute and convalescent COVID-19 specimens originated in the United States, Italy and Spain. The cDNA or gDNA used as material had been derived from T cells, B-cell-depleted T cells, or PBMCs.

The material sequenced was peripheral blood. The chain employs TRBV11-2 and TRBJ2-7; 13 nucleotides line up with TRBD2. The clonotype was recovered from a man between 65 and 79 years old with active COVID-19. In nucleotides, the CDR3 is TGTGCCAGCAGCTGGGGACTAGCGGGGACCCCCTACGAGCAGTACTTC. It is translated as CASSWGLAGTPYEQYF.